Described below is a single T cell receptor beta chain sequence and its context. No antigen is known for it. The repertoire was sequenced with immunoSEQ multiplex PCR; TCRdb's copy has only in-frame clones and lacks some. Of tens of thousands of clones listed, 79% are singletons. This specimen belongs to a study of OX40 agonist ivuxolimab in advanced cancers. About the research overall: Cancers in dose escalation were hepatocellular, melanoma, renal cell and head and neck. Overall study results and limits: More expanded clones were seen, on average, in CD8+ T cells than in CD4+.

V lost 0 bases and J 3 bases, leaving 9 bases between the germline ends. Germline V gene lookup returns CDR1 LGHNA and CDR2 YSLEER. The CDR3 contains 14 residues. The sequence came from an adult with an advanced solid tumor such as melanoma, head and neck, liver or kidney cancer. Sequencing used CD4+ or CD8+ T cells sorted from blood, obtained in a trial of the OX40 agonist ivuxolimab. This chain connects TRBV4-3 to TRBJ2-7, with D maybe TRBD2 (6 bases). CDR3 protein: CASSQDLGGYEQYF. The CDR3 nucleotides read TGCGCCAGCAGCCAAGATTTGGGGGGCTACGAGCAGTACTTC.